This entry lists 13 T cell receptor beta chains sequenced from one sample in a study of T cell repertoires in cytomegalovirus infection. Using its own MiXCR run on the reads, TCRdb lists one record per CDR3 protein. The data contain 90,000 to 130,000 distinct CDR3 sequences, roughly 9.1% of them singletons. Their antigens remain unidentified. Sequencing was performed on PBMCs, sequenced either directly or after in vitro stimulation (not recorded which). These receptors came from a human donor in good health (CMV status not recorded). Some clones in this sample may be carry-over from other donors' samples.

The J gene is TRBJ2-5, the V gene TRBV7-2, with D perhaps matching TRBD1 or TRBD2 (5 bases each). The germline gives CDR1 SGHTA, CDR2 FQGNSA. This CDR3 spans 15 amino acids. V dropped 5 bases and J dropped 4 bases, with 17 bases sitting between them. The CDR3 sequence: CASSPRSGTAETQYF. The CDR3 DNA reads as TGTGCCAGCAGCCCCCGGTCAGGGACGGCAGAGACCCAGTACTTC.

This sequence joins TRBV7-9 and TRBJ2-7; D call uncertain. The CDR3 is 15 amino acids. Looked up from germline, CDR1 is SEHNR and CDR2 is FQNEAQ (reference sequence). Trimming cost V 3 bases and J 3 bases, with 15 bases left between them. The CDR3: CASSFYIFRFYEQYV. The CDR3 DNA is TGTGCCAGCAGCTTTTATATTTTTCGGTTCTACGAGCAGTACGTC.

In its sample, this clonotype was seen many times. The CDR3 loop reads CASSTLGSGENEQFF. The CDR3 region has the DNA TGTGCCAGCAGCACCTTGGGAAGCGGGGAAAATGAGCAGTTCTTC. This chain links TRBV11-3 with TRBJ2-1, with TRBD2 matching over 7 bases. The V gene end was trimmed by 5 bases and the J gene end by 7 bases; junction bases not matched to a gene: 11. The CDR3 covers 15 residues. The V gene's germline CDR1 is SGHNT and CDR2 YENEEA.

This clonotype was found many times. J is TRBJ1-5 and V is TRBV7-2; maybe TRBD1 (6 bases). Germline V gene sequence: CDR1 SGHTA, CDR2 FQGNSA. Deletions cut 0 bases from V and 0 bases from J, with 15 bases between. CDR3 size: 18 residues. The DNA for the CDR3 is TGTGCCAGCAGCTTAGCCTACGGACAGATCTATAGCAATCAGCCCCAGCATTTT. It yields the protein CASSLAYGQIYSNQPQHF.

The rearrangement uses TRBV9 and TRBJ2-3, with 8 bases lining up with TRBD2. Looked up from germline, CDR1 is SGDLS and CDR2 is YYNGEE. Trimming at V came to 3 bases and at J to 1 base, leaving 1 base not matched to a gene. This CDR3 is built from 14 residues. CDR3 region: CASSATSGTDTQYF. As DNA, the CDR3 is TGTGCCAGCAGCGCGACTAGCGGCACAGATACGCAGTATTTT.

This clonotype was seen a handful of times. The rearrangement links TRBV7-9 to TRBJ1-2; no reliable D call. V was shortened by 1 base and J by 4 bases, with 4 bases between the two germline ends. The CDR3 length is 12 residues. Looked up from germline, CDR1 is SEHNR and CDR2 is FQNEAQ (reference sequence). Here the CDR3 DNA reads TGTGCCAGCAGCTTAGGGGCCTATGGCTACACCTTC. Protein product: CASSLGAYGYTF.

The rearrangement links TRBV12-3 or TRBV12-4 to TRBJ2-2; possibly TRBD2 for D (6 bases). The CDR3 length is 14 residues. The germline V and J ends were trimmed by 11 bases and 3 bases, with 16 bases remaining between them. The CDR3, as DNA: TGTGCCTCCTCCCGGGGGTCTGACACCGGGGAGCTGTTTTTT. Its protein is CASSRGSDTGELFF.

This clonotype showed up just a few times. The chain couples TRBV7-2 to TRBJ2-1, with D possibly matching TRBD2 (6 bases). The germline V gene has CDR1 SGHTA and CDR2 FQGNSA. The CDR3 consists of 14 residues. Trimming removed 3 bases at V and 5 bases at J, with 11 bases between. The CDR3 DNA follows: TGTGCCAGCAGCTTCCCGGACTATCACAATGAGCAGTTCTTC. Its protein product is CASSFPDYHNEQFF.

This chain joins TRBV4-1 and TRBJ1-3, with D unresolved. Germline V lookup: CDR1 MGHRA, CDR2 YSYEKL. The CDR3 totals 16 residues. V dropped 0 bases and J dropped 0 bases, with 9 bases sitting between them. The CDR3 is CASSQEQLSSGNTIYF. The CDR3 DNA reads TGCGCCAGCAGCCAAGAACAGCTGAGCTCTGGAAACACCATATATTTT.

The chain employs TRBV28 and TRBJ2-1; D is ambiguous. Trimming removed 7 bases from V and 8 bases from J, with 18 bases in between. CDR3 length: 14 amino acids. Germline V gives CDR1 MDHEN, CDR2 SYDVKM. The CDR3 region has the DNA TGTGCCAGCACGAACATTCTTCCAGCTTATGAGCAGTTCTTC. Amino acid sequence: CASTNILPAYEQFF.

The chain combines TRBV23-1 with TRBJ2-3, with D possibly TRBD2 on 7 matching bases. TRBV23-1 is known as an ORF, though its function is uncertain. The CDR3 consists of 15 residues. V lost 2 bases and J lost 1, with 10 bases in between. In DNA, the CDR3 is TGCGCCAGCAGTCAAGGGAGGGGGGGCACAGATACGCAGTATTTT. Residues: CASSQGRGGTDTQYF.

The chain recombines TRBV6-1 with TRBJ2-1; D possibly corresponds to TRBD1 (5 bases). This CDR3 spans 15 amino acids. Trimming removed 6 bases from V and 6 bases from J, with 18 bases in between. Per the germline V gene, CDR1 is MNHNS and CDR2 is SASEGT. The DNA for the CDR3 is TGTGCCAGCAGACCCCTGGGGCCCGATTTCAATGAGCAGTTCTTC. It specifies CASRPLGPDFNEQFF.

This clonotype was detected only a few times. The chain uses TRBV4-1 and TRBJ1-1, with TRBD1 matching 9 bases. This CDR3 contains 19 residues. CDR1 is MGHRA and CDR2 is YSYEKL in the germline V gene. The ends lost 0 bases at V and 4 bases at J; junction bases unmatched: 15. CDR3 bases: TGCGCCAGCAGCCAAGATCCGCGGGACAGGGTAGGACTGGGCACTGAAGCTTTCTTT. Translating gives CASSQDPRDRVGLGTEAFF.